This T cell receptor beta chain was sequenced for a study of shared clonotypes between healthy human individuals. This CDR3 region has 13 residues. Germline V gives CDR1 ENHRY, CDR2 SYGVKD. Losses at the gene ends were 10 bases for V and 1 base for J; bases not matched to a gene: 5. Study results and limitations: Even with large depth, rarefaction showed that sorted-subset sequencing was incomplete.

TCRdb's table, derived via immunoSEQ multiplex PCR, lists solely in-frame clones and lacks some. The profile covers around 1.4 million clones, with less than 99% appearing a single time and around 0.38% taken by the ten largest. Points on this clone: Its antigen is currently unknown.

The receptor comes from a man aged 25-45 years in good health. Sequencing input: naive CD4+ T cells sorted from blood. As to subset: CD45RA+ positively selected. J is TRBJ2-3 and V is TRBV10-3, with 7 bases identical to TRBD1. CDR3 sequence: CASRDSRTDTQYF. The CDR3 nucleotides are TGTGCCAGCCGGGACAGCCGCACAGATACGCAGTATTTT.